This TCR beta chain is drawn from a study of CD4 T cells in relation to SARS-CoV-2 and coronaviruses. For the study at large: Negative control cultures got HIV-1 Nef peptides or no peptide.

In germline, CDR1 is SGHAT, CDR2 FQNNGV. V lost 0 bases, J lost 3 bases, and 9 bases lay in between. The CDR3 has 15 residues. The unexposed donors gave CD4+ T cells in about 2010-2019, prior to COVID-19. CD4+ T cells were isolated from the cells after 10 days of culture. On days 3 and 7, cultures got half fresh IL-2 medium. Of note for this clone: Its target is not known.

Study-wide points: In around 60% of donors, memory CD4+ clonotypes crossrecognized SARS-CoV-2 and at least one common cold coronavirus spike.

The method was immunoSEQ multiplex PCR; TCRdb's version includes in-frame clones alone and lacks a portion of them. This table holds about 24,000 clones, less than 85% found once. This receptor was identified in a human donor in good health. The source material was CD4+ T cells from PBMCs, cultured in vitro. The chain uses TRBV11-2 and TRBJ1-5, with D unclear. This CDR3 reads CASSLDFSVNQPQHF. The CDR3 DNA reads TGTGCCAGCAGCTTAGATTTCTCGGTCAATCAGCCCCAGCATTTT.